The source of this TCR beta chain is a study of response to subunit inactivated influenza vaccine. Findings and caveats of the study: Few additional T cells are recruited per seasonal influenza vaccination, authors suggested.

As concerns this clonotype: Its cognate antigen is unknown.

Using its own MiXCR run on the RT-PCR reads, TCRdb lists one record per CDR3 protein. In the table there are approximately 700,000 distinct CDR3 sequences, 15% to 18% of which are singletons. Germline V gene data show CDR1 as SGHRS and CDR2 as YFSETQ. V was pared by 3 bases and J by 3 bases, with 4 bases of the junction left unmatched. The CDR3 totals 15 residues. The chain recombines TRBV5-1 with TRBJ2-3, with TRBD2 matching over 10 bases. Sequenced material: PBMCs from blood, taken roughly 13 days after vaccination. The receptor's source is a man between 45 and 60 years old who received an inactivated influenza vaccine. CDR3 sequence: CASSYSSGRTDTQYF. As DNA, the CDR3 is TGCGCCAGCAGCTACTCTAGCGGGAGAACAGATACGCAGTATTTT.